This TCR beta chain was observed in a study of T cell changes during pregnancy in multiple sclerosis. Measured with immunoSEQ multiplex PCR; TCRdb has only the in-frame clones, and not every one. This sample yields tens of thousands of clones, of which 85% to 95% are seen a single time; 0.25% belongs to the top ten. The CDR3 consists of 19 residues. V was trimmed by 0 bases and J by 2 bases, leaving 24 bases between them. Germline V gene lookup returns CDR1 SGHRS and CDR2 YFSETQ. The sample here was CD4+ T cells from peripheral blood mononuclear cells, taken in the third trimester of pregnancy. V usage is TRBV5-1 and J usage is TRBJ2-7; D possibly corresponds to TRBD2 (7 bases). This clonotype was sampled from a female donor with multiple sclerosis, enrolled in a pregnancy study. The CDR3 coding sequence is TGCGCCAGCAGCTTGGGAGGTGGGGGGGCGAGTCCGGCCCCCTACGAGCAGTACTTC. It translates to CASSLGGGGASPAPYEQYF. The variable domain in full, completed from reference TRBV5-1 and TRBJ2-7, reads KAGVTQTPRYLIKTRGQQVTLSCSPISGHRSVSWYQQTPGQGLQFLFEYFSETQRNKGNFPGRFSGRQFSNSRSEMNVSTLELGDSALYLCASSLGGGGASPAPYEQYFGPGTRLTVT.